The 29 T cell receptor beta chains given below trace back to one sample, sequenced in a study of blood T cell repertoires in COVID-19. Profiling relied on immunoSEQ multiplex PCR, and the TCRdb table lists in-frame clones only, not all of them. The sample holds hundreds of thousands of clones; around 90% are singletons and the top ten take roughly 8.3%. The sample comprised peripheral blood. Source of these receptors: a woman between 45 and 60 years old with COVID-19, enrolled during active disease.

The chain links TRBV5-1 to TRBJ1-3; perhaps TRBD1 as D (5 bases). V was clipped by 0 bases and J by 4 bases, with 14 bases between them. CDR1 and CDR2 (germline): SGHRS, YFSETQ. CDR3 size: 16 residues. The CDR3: CASSLAGASRGNTIYF. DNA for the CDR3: TGCGCCAGCAGCTTGGCTGGGGCCTCTAGGGGAAACACCATATATTTT.

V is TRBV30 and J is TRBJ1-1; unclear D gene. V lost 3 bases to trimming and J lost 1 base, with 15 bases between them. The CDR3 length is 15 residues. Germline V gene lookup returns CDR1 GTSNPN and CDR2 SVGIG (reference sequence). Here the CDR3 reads CAWSTRPSGNTEAFF. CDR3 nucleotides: TGTGCCTGGAGCACTAGACCCTCTGGGAACACTGAAGCTTTCTTT.

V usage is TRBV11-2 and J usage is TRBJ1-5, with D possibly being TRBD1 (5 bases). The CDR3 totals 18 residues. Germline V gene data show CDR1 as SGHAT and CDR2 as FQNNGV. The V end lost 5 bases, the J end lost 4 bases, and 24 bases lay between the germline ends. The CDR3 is CASSEGDSRIWANQPQHF. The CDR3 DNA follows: TGTGCCAGCAGCGAAGGGGACTCCCGAATTTGGGCAAATCAGCCCCAGCATTTT.

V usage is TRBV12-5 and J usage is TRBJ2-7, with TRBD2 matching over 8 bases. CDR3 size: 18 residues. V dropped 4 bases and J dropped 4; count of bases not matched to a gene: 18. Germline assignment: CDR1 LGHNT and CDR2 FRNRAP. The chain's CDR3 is CASGSPARGGLFRYEQYF. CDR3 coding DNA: TGTGCTAGTGGTTCCCCCGCACGGGGGGGCCTATTTAGGTACGAGCAGTACTTC.

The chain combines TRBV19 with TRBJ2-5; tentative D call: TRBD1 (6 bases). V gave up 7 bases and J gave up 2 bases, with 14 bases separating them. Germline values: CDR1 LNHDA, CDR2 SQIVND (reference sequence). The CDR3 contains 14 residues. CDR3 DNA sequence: TGTGCCAGTAATACAGGGAGAGGGCAAGAGACCCAGTACTTC. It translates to CASNTGRGQETQYF. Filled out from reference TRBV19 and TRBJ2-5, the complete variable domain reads DGGITQSPKYLFRKEGQNVTLSCEQNLNHDAMYWYRQDPGQGLRLIYYSQIVNDFQKGDIAEGYSVSREKKESFPLTVTSAQKNPTAFYLCASNTGRGQETQYFGPGTRLLVL.

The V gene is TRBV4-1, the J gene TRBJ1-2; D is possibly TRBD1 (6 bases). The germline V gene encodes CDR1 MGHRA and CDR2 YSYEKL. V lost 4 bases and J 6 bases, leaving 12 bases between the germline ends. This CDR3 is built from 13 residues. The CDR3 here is CASSPVQGNGYTF. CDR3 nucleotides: TGCGCCAGCAGCCCCGTGCAGGGGAATGGCTACACCTTC.

CDR3 loop: CASSLVPDINNSPLHF. DNA for the CDR3: TGCGCCAGCAGCTTGGTTCCGGACATCAATAATTCACCCCTCCACTTT. V is TRBV5-1 and J is TRBJ1-6; weak D call: TRBD1 (5 bases). V lost 0 bases, J lost 5 bases, and 12 bases lay in between. The CDR3 is 16 residues long. Germline CDR1 reads SGHRS; CDR2 reads YFSETQ.

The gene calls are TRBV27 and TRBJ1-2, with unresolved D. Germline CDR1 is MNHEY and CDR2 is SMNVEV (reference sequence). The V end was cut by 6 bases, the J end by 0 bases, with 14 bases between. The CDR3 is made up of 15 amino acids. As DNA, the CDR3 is TGTGCCAGCAGGAAGAGGTTGGAGACTAACTATGGCTACACCTTC. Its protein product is CASRKRLETNYGYTF.

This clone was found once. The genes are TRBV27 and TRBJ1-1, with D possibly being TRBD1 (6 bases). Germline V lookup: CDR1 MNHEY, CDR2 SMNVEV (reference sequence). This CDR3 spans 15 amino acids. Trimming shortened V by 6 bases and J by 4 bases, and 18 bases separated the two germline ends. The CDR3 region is CASRTLSGASTEAFF. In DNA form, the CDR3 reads TGTGCCAGCAGGACACTCTCAGGGGCGAGCACTGAAGCTTTCTTT.

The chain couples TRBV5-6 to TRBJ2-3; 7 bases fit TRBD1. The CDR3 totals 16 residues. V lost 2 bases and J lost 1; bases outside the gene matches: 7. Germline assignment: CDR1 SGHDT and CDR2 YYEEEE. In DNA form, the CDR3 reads TGTGCCAGCAGCTTATGGACAGGCCGTGGCACAGATACGCAGTATTTT. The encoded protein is CASSLWTGRGTDTQYF.

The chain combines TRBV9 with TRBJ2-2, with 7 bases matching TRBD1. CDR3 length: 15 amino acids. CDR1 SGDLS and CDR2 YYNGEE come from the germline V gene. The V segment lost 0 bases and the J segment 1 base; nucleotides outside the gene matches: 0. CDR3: CASSVGTGNTGELFF. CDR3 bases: TGTGCCAGCAGCGTAGGGACAGGGAACACCGGGGAGCTGTTTTTT.

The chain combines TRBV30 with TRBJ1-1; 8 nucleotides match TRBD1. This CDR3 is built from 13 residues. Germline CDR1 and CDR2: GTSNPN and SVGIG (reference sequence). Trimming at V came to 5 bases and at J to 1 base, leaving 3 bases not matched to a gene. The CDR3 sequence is CAWEQGGNTEAFF. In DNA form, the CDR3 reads TGTGCCTGGGAACAGGGGGGGAACACTGAAGCTTTCTTT.

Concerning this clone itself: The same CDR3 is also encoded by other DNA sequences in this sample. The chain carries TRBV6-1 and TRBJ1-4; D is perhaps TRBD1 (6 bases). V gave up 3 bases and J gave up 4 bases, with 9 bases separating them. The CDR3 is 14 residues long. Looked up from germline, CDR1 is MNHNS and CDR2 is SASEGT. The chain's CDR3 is CASSDRQVNEKLFF. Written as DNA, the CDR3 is TGTGCCAGCAGTGACAGACAGGTTAATGAAAAACTGTTTTTT.

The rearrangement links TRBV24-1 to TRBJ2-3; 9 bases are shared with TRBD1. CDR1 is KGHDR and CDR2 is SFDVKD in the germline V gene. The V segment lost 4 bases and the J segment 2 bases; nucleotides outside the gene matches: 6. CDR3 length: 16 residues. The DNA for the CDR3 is TGTGCCACCAGTGAGGGACAGGGAAGTGCCACAGATACGCAGTATTTT. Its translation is CATSEGQGSATDTQYF.

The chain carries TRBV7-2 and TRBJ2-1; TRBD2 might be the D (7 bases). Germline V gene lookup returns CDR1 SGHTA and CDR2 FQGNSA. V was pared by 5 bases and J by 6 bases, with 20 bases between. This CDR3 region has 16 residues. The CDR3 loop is CASSPDPAGATNEQFF. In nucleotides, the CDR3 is TGTGCCAGCAGCCCCGATCCCGCGGGGGCGACCAATGAGCAGTTCTTC.

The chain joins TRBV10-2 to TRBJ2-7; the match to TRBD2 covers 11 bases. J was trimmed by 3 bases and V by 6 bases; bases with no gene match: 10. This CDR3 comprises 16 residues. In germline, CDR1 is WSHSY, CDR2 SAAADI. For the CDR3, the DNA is TGCGCCAGCAGACGATCAGGGACTAGCGGATACTACGAGCAGTACTTC. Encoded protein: CASRRSGTSGYYEQYF.

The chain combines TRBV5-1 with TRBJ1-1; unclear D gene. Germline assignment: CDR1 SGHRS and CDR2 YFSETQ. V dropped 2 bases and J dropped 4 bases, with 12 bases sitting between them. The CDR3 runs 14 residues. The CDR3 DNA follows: TGCGCCAGCAGCTTTGCTGGGCTCCTCACTGAAGCTTTCTTT. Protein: CASSFAGLLTEAFF. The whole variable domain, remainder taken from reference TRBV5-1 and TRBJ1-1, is KAGVTQTPRYLIKTRGQQVTLSCSPISGHRSVSWYQQTPGQGLQFLFEYFSETQRNKGNFPGRFSGRQFSNSRSEMNVSTLELGDSALYLCASSFAGLLTEAFFGQGTRLTVV.

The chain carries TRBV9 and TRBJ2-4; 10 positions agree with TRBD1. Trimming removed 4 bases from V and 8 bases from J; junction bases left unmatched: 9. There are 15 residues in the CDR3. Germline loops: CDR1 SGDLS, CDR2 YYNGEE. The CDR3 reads CASSPSGQGMDIQYF. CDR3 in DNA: TGTGCCAGCAGCCCCTCGGGACAGGGGATGGACATTCAGTACTTC.

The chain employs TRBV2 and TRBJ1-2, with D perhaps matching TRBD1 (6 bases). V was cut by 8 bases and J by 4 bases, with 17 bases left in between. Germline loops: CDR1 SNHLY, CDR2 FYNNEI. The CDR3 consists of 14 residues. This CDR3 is CASSGQPTIYGYTF. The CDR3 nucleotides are TGTGCCAGCTCCGGACAGCCGACGATCTATGGCTACACCTTC. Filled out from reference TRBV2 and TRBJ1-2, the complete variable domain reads EPEVTQTPSHQVTQMGQEVILRCVPISNHLYFYWYRQILGQKVEFLVSFYNNEISEKSEIFDDQFSVERPDGSNFTLKIRSTKLEDSAMYFCASSGQPTIYGYTFGSGTRLTVV.

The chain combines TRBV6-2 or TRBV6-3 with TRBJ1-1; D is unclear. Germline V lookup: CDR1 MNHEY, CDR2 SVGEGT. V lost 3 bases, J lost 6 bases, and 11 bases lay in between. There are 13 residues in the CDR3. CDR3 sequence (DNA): TGTGCCAGCAGTTATCGGAGCCTCTCTGAAGCTTTCTTT. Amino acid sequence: CASSYRSLSEAFF.

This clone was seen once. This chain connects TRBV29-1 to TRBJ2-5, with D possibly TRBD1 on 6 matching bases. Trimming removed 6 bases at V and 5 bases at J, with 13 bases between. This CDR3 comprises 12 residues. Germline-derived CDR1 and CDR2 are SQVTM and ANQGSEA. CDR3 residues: CSVQQGDETQYF. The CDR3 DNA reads TGCAGCGTCCAACAGGGAGACGAGACCCAGTACTTC.

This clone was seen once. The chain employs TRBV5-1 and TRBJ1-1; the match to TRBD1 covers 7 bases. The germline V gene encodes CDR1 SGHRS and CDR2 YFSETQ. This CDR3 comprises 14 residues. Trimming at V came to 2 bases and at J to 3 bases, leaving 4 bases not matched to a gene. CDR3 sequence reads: CASSLQGIDTEAFF. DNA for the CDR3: TGCGCCAGCAGCTTACAGGGGATCGACACTGAAGCTTTCTTT.

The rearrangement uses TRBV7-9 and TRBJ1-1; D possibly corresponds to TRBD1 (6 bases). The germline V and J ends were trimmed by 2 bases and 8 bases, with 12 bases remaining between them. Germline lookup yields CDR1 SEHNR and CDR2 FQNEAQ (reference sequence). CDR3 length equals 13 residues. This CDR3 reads CASSLSGVGEAFF. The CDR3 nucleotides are TGTGCCAGCAGCTTATCAGGGGTGGGAGAAGCTTTCTTT.

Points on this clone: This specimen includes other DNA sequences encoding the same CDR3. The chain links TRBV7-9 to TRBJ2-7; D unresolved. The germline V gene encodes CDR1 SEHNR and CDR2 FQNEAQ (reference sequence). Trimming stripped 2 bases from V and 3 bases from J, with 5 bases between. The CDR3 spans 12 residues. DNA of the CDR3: TGTGCCAGCAGCTTAAACAGCTACGAGCAGTACTTC. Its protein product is CASSLNSYEQYF.

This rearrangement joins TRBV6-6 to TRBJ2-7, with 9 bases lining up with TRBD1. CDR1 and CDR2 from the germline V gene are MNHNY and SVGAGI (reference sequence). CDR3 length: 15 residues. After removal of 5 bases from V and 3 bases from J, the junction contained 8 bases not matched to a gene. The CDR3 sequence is CASSPGTGKVYEQYF. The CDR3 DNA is TGTGCCAGCAGTCCCGGGACAGGGAAGGTCTACGAGCAGTACTTC.

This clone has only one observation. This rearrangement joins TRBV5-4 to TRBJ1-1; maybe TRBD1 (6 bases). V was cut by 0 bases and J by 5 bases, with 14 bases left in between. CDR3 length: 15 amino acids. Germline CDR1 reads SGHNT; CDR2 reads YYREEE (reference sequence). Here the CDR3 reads CASSLVGGTGTEAFF. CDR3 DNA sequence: TGTGCCAGCAGCTTGGTAGGGGGAACGGGGACTGAAGCTTTCTTT.

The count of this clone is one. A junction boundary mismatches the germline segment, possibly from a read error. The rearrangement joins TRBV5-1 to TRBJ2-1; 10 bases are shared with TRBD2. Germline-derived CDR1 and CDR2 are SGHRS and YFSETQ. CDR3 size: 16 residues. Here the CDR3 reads CATSLAGDSSYNEQFF. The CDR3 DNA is TGCGCCACCAGCCTAGCGGGGGATAGCTCCTACAATGAGCAGTTCTTC.

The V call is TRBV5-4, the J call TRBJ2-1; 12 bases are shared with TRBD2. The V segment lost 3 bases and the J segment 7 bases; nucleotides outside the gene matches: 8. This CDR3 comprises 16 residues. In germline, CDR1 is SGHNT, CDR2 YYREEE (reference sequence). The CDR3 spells CASSSTSGGRGNEQFF. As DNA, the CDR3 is TGTGCCAGCAGCTCGACTAGCGGGGGCCGCGGGAATGAGCAGTTCTTC.

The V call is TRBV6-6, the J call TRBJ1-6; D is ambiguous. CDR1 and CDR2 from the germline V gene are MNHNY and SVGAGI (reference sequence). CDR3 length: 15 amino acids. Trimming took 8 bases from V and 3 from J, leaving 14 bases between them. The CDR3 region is CASHSDIVYNSPLHF. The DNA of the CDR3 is TGTGCCAGCCACTCAGACATCGTCTATAATTCACCCCTCCACTTT.